This T cell receptor beta chain was identified in a study of T cells in Graves' hyperthyroidism and ophthalmopathy. As for the study in general: Initial diagnosis, before any treatment, was when peripheral blood was collected.

Germline loops: CDR1 DFQATT, CDR2 SNEGSKA (reference sequence). V shed 5 bases, J shed 4 bases, and the junction held 3 bases outside the gene matches. The CDR3 runs 12 residues. Researchers amplified the TCR beta CDR3 regions from RNA transcripts. TCR CDR3 regions were first amplified by RT-PCR with HTBI primers. MiXCR, applied by TCRdb to the multiplex PCR reads, yields one record per CDR3 protein. This table has 300,000 to 400,000 distinct CDR3 sequences, roughly a fifth appearing once. General observations from the study: Within blood appeared most thyroid clonotypes that had expanded above 0.001.

This clonotype was found many times. The target antigen is unknown. This chain links TRBV20-1 with TRBJ1-1; TRBD1 matches at 8 bases. This TCR was recovered from a woman between 50 and 59 years old with Graves' hyperthyroidism. Sequenced input: blood. The CDR3 spells CSALQGGTEAFF. CDR3 sequence (DNA): TGCAGTGCTCTACAGGGGGGCACTGAAGCTTTCTTT.